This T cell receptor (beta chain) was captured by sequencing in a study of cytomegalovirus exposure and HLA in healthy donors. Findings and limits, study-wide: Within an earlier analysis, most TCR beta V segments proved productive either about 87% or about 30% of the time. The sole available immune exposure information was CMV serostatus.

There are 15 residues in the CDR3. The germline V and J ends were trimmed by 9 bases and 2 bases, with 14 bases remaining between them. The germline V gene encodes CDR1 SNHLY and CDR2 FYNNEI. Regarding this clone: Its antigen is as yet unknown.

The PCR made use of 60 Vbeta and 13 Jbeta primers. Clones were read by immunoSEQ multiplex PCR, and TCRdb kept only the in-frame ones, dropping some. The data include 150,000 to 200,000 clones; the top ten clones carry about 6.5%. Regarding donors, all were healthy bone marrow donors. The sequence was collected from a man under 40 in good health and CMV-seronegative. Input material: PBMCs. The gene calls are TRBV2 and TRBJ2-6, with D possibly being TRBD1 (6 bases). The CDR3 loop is CASGGRFTGANVLTF. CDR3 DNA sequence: TGTGCCAGTGGGGGCAGGTTTACTGGGGCCAACGTCCTGACTTTC.